The 10 T cell receptor beta chains presented below share a single source sample, sequenced in a study of blood T cell repertoires in COVID-19. Sequencing was performed with immunoSEQ multiplex PCR; in TCRdb, only in-frame clones are kept and a portion is missing. The sample includes fewer than 300,000 clones, more than 85% seen only once; the top ten take around 2.2%. The sample consisted of peripheral blood. Receptors originate from a woman aged 25 to 39 with COVID-19, enrolled during active disease.

The J gene is TRBJ1-6, the V gene TRBV29-1; 11 bases fit TRBD1. There are 13 residues in the CDR3. Germline V CDR1 and CDR2: SQVTM, ANQGSEA. V lost 1 base, J lost 10 bases, and 0 bases stayed unmatched. CDR3 residues: CSVEGDRGSPLHF. Written as DNA, the CDR3 is TGCAGCGTTGAAGGGGACAGGGGGTCACCCCTCCACTTT.

This chain connects TRBV29-1 to TRBJ2-3, with D possibly TRBD2 on 6 matching bases. The CDR3 consists of 15 residues. CDR1 is SQVTM and CDR2 is ANQGSEA in the germline V gene. V was clipped by 7 bases and J by 1 base, with 18 bases between them. Written as DNA, the CDR3 is TGCAGCGCAGGAGGAATAGCGGAGGGCACAGATACGCAGTATTTT. Translating gives CSAGGIAEGTDTQYF.

This clone has more than one count but fewer than ten. This chain uses TRBV2 with TRBJ2-7; D may be TRBD1 (6 bases). The length of the CDR3 is 13 residues. Looked up from germline, CDR1 is SNHLY and CDR2 is FYNNEI. V was trimmed by 2 bases and J by 2 bases, leaving 7 bases between them. DNA for the CDR3: TGTGCCAGCAGTGAAAACAGGGCCTACGAGCAGTACTTC. Translation: CASSENRAYEQYF.

The chain is built from TRBV7-2 and TRBJ2-7; D is unclear. The V end was cut by 6 bases, the J end by 3 bases, with 6 bases between. The CDR3 totals 11 residues. Germline V gene lookup returns CDR1 SGHTA and CDR2 FQGNSA. DNA of the CDR3: TGTGCCAGCAGTTCCAACTACGAGCAGTACTTC. Translating it yields CASSSNYEQYF.

Here the CDR3 reads CATSRGQGYRYGYTF. The CDR3 region has the DNA TGTGCCACCAGCAGAGGACAGGGCTATAGGTATGGCTACACCTTC. This chain connects TRBV15 to TRBJ1-2, with 7 bases that match TRBD1. The ends lost 1 base at V and 5 bases at J; junction bases unmatched: 7. CDR1 is LNHNV and CDR2 is YYDKDF in the germline V gene (reference sequence). The CDR3 runs to 15 residues.

The chain is built from TRBV19 and TRBJ2-3; D perhaps matches TRBD2 (6 bases). V lost 7 bases, J lost 3 bases, and 11 bases lay in between. Germline loops: CDR1 LNHDA, CDR2 SQIVND (reference sequence). The CDR3 runs 13 residues. The DNA for the CDR3 is TGTGCCAGTACCCCGGGAGAGACAGATACGCAGTATTTT. It encodes CASTPGETDTQYF.

The gene calls are TRBV11-2 and TRBJ2-1; D gene unclear. V dropped 3 bases and J dropped 8 bases, with 11 bases sitting between them. From germline, CDR1 is SGHAT and CDR2 FQNNGV. The CDR3 contains 13 residues. CDR3 sequence (DNA): TGTGCCAGCAGCTTGGTGACTCCATATGAGCAGTTCTTC. Translation: CASSLVTPYEQFF.

The chain has TRBV5-4 and TRBJ2-7, with 7 bases lining up with TRBD1. CDR3 length: 17 amino acids. Germline lookup yields CDR1 SGHNT and CDR2 YYREEE (reference sequence). The junction had 12 bases not matched to a gene; V was cut back by 1 base and J by 2 bases. CDR3 protein: CASSLFPTGTEAYEQYF. The CDR3 DNA follows: TGTGCCAGCAGCTTGTTTCCCACGGGGACAGAAGCCTACGAGCAGTACTTC.

This clone appeared a single time. This chain links TRBV28 with TRBJ2-3, with TRBD1 identical over 7 bases. From germline, CDR1 is MDHEN and CDR2 SYDVKM. The CDR3 is 17 amino acids. J gave up 3 bases and V 1 base, and 10 bases lay outside the gene matches. CDR3 protein: CASSLFLATGATDTQYF. CDR3 sequence (DNA): TGTGCCAGCAGTTTATTCCTTGCTACAGGGGCTACAGATACGCAGTATTTT.

DNA for the CDR3: TGCAGTGCTAGTGGAGACAGGCACTCCTACAATGAGCAGTTCTTC. Its translation is CSASGDRHSYNEQFF. V gene TRBV20-1 combines with J gene TRBJ2-1; TRBD1 might be the D (6 bases). The germline gives CDR1 DFQATT, CDR2 SNEGSKA (reference sequence). CDR3 size: 15 residues. V lost 3 bases and J 0 bases, leaving 12 bases between the germline ends.